The source of this TCR beta chain is a study of neurological immune-mediated disorders. General study findings and limits: No expanded-clone CDR3 amino acid sequence recurred across subjects, suggesting private TCR-beta repertoires.

The CDR3 has 13 amino acids. Between the trimmed V and J ends, which lost 3 bases and 4 bases, there was a span of 10 bases. Time point meaning: longitudinal time-point 3. The unsorted libraries were made from 2 million PBMCs kept at -80 C. 5'RACE with 10-nucleotide random UMIs produced the cDNA. TCRdb passed the 5' RACE reads through MiXCR, listing each CDR3 protein once. The table lists roughly 100,000 distinct CDR3 sequences, under 14% of them singletons. This clonotype appeared many times. The antigen is undetermined. The source material was PBMCs. This clonotype was obtained from a female donor with HTLV-1-associated myelopathy (HAM/TSP). The chain employs TRBV12-3 or TRBV12-4 and TRBJ2-7, with a weak D call TRBD1 (6 bases). The CDR3 bases are TGTGCCAGCAGTTTTGCGACAGGTTACGAGCAGTACTTC. This gives the protein CASSFATGYEQYF.